These 8 T cell receptor beta chains originate from one sample sequenced in a study of cytomegalovirus exposure and HLA in healthy donors. The PCR made use of 60 Vbeta and 13 Jbeta primers. Measured with immunoSEQ multiplex PCR; TCRdb has only the in-frame clones, and not every one. The sample comprises 130,000 or so clones, about four fifths of which are singletons, and less than 6.5% rests with the top ten. The sample taken for sequencing was PBMCs. These receptors came from a man aged 25-45 years in good health and CMV-seronegative.

The chain recombines TRBV5-1 with TRBJ2-7; possible D gene TRBD2, 7 bases. This CDR3 has 16 residues. Trimming pared 4 bases from V and 2 bases from J, leaving 19 bases between. Germline lookup yields CDR1 SGHRS and CDR2 YFSETQ. For the CDR3, the DNA is TGCGCCAGCAGCGCCTCCTACAGGGAGGGCACCTACGAGCAGTACTTC. Encoded protein: CASSASYREGTYEQYF.

This chain joins TRBV5-4 and TRBJ2-1; D call uncertain. The germline gives CDR1 SGHNT, CDR2 YYREEE (reference sequence). The CDR3 is made up of 13 amino acids. V lost 0 bases, J lost 9 bases, and 10 bases lay in between. CDR3 region: CASSLEPYGEQFF. CDR3 nucleotide sequence: TGTGCCAGCAGCTTGGAACCATACGGTGAGCAGTTCTTC.

The J gene is TRBJ2-7, the V gene TRBV18; TRBD1 might be the D (6 bases). With 3 bases removed from V and 0 bases from J, the gap between germline ends came to 12 bases. Germline V gene sequence: CDR1 KGHSH, CDR2 LQKENI. CDR3 length: 15 amino acids. This chain's CDR3 is CASSPTGPSSYEQYF. CDR3 coding DNA: TGTGCCAGCTCACCCACAGGGCCAAGCTCCTACGAGCAGTACTTC.

This chain uses TRBV28 with TRBJ2-3, with D unresolved. The CDR3 runs to 15 residues. Germline loops: CDR1 MDHEN, CDR2 SYDVKM. V was clipped by 3 bases and J by 1 base, with 11 bases between them. CDR3 sequence reads: CASSFRGPRTDTQYF. CDR3 nucleotide sequence: TGTGCCAGCAGTTTCCGCGGCCCCCGCACAGATACGCAGTATTTT.

This chain uses TRBV4-1 with TRBJ1-4; TRBD1 matches at 7 bases. J was trimmed by 11 bases and V by 1 base; bases with no gene match: 13. CDR3 length equals 16 residues. Germline CDR1 reads MGHRA; CDR2 reads YSYEKL. For the CDR3, the DNA is TGCGCCAGCAGCCAAGTTAAACCGGGACAGTCCGGGAAACTGTTTTTT. It specifies CASSQVKPGQSGKLFF.

The table lists this clone with a count of one. CDR3 DNA: TGTGCCAGCAGGCCACAGCCAAATGAAAAACTGTTTTTT. Amino acid sequence: CASRPQPNEKLFF. The chain has TRBV27 and TRBJ1-4; D call uncertain. The CDR3 is 13 residues long. CDR1 is MNHEY and CDR2 is SMNVEV in the germline V gene (reference sequence). The V and J ends lost 6 bases and 5 bases respectively, with 10 bases between them.

This chain connects TRBV7-2 to TRBJ1-1; D is unclear. Germline V lookup: CDR1 SGHTA, CDR2 FQGNSA. V was shortened by 1 base and J by 3 bases, with 9 bases between the two germline ends. This CDR3 has 14 amino acids. CDR3 sequence reads: CASSLVGGDTEAFF. The CDR3 DNA is TGTGCCAGCAGCTTAGTCGGCGGGGACACTGAAGCTTTCTTT.

V usage is TRBV28 and J usage is TRBJ2-7, with D possibly matching TRBD1 (6 bases). The CDR3 spans 15 residues. V lost 5 bases and J 1 base, leaving 15 bases between the germline ends. Germline loops: CDR1 MDHEN, CDR2 SYDVKM. The CDR3, as DNA: TGTGCCAGCAGTGAACAATCAGGGGAGTCCTACGAGCAGTACTTC. It is translated as CASSEQSGESYEQYF.